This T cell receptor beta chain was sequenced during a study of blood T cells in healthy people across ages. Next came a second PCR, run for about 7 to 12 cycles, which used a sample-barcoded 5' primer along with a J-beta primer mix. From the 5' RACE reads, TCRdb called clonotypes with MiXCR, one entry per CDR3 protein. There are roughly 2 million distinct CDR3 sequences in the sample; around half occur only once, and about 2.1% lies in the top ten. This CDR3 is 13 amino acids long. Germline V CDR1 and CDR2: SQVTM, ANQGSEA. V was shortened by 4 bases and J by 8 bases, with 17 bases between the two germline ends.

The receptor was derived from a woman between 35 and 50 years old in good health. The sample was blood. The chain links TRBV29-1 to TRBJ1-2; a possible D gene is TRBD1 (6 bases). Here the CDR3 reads CSVVALRQDGYTF. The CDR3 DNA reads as TGCAGCGTTGTAGCCCTTCGACAGGACGGCTACACCTTC.